Shown below are 20 T cell receptor beta chains from a single sample sequenced in a study of siplizumab effects on memory and regulatory T cells. Repertoires were generated with immunoSEQ multiplex PCR, while TCRdb's copy carries only in-frame clones and drops some. The table records about 110,000 clones, 90% to 95% of them present only once. The sequencing sample was made of Tregs sorted from blood. These receptors all stem from a human donor in good health.

The rearrangement uses TRBV18 and TRBJ1-2; 9 nucleotides align to TRBD1. Germline CDR1 and CDR2: KGHSH and LQKENI. V was pared by 3 bases and J by 8 bases, with 13 bases of the junction left unmatched. This CDR3 has 16 amino acids. CDR3 coding DNA: TGTGCCAGCTCACCGGGACAGGGAATTTTAGGGAGCGGCTACACCTTC. Encoded protein: CASSPGQGILGSGYTF.

J is TRBJ2-1 and V is TRBV2; TRBD2 matches at 8 bases. The CDR3 runs 12 residues. Germline CDR1 is SNHLY and CDR2 is FYNNEI. The V and J ends lost 6 bases and 7 bases, in that order; junction bases with no gene match: 2. CDR3: CASRPGGNEQFF. The CDR3 DNA sequence: TGTGCCAGCAGGCCGGGGGGGAATGAGCAGTTCTTC.

This clone is a singleton in its sample. CDR3 residues: CASSLDGTQAYEQYF. In DNA, the CDR3 is TGTGCCAGCAGCCTAGATGGGACTCAAGCCTACGAGCAGTACTTC. The chain combines TRBV7-2 with TRBJ2-7; tentatively, D is TRBD2 (6 bases). V was clipped by 5 bases and J by 2 bases, with 16 bases between them. Germline values: CDR1 SGHTA, CDR2 FQGNSA. This CDR3 contains 15 residues.

The chain links TRBV30 to TRBJ2-1; 7 bases agree with TRBD1. The J segment lost 13 bases and the V segment lost 0 bases, leaving 18 bases of the junction unmatched. CDR1 is GTSNPN, CDR2 SVGIG, per germline (reference sequence). The CDR3 runs to 16 residues. CDR3: CAWSVGGRGGKSHQFF. CDR3 nucleotide sequence: TGTGCCTGGAGTGTAGGGGGCAGGGGCGGTAAATCGCACCAGTTCTTC. The whole variable domain, remainder taken from reference TRBV30 and TRBJ2-1, is SQTIHQWPATLVQPVGSPLSLECTVEGTSNPNLYWYRQAAGRGLQLLFYSVGIGQISSEVPQNLSASRPQDRQFILSSKKLLLSDSGFYLCAWSVGGRGGKSHQFFGPGTRLTVL.

The rearrangement joins TRBV9 to TRBJ2-3; D is ambiguous. The CDR3 spans 12 residues. Trimming shortened V by 3 bases and J by 6 bases, and 8 bases separated the two germline ends. Germline lookup yields CDR1 SGDLS and CDR2 YYNGEE. DNA for the CDR3: TGTGCCAGCAGCGGTAGCTCTGATACGCAGTATTTT. Residues: CASSGSSDTQYF.

The chain is built from TRBV5-4 and TRBJ2-1, with 7 positions matching TRBD1. The CDR3 spans 15 residues. The germline V gene has CDR1 SGHNT and CDR2 YYREEE (reference sequence). V shed 4 bases and J 0 bases; nucleotides not matched to a gene: 4. CDR3 DNA: TGTGCCAGCAGCCGCGACAGGGTCTCCTACAATGAGCAGTTCTTC. Translated, it gives CASSRDRVSYNEQFF.

The V and J genes are TRBV6-6 and TRBJ1-5; D is ambiguous. The length of the CDR3 is 12 residues. Trimming removed 2 bases from V and 5 bases from J, with 4 bases in between. Germline V gene data show CDR1 as MNHNY and CDR2 as SVGAGI (reference sequence). The CDR3 DNA is TGTGCCAGCAGTTACCTGGATCAGCCCCAGCATTTT. It specifies CASSYLDQPQHF.

In its sample, this clone was seen a few times. The CDR3 coding sequence is TGTGCCAGCAGCGAACAGGGGTTTGGGGAAAAACTGTTTTTT. It specifies CASSEQGFGEKLFF. This chain uses TRBV5-4 with TRBJ1-4; 7 bases match TRBD1. Germline CDR1 reads SGHNT; CDR2 reads YYREEE (reference sequence). The V gene end was trimmed by 4 bases and the J gene end by 8 bases; junction bases not matched to a gene: 8. The CDR3 extends over 14 amino acids.

The chain carries TRBV29-1 and TRBJ2-5, with D possibly matching TRBD2 (6 bases). Between the trimmed V and J ends, which lost 6 bases and 2 bases, there was a span of 16 bases. This CDR3 region has 14 residues. Per germline, CDR1 SQVTM and CDR2 ANQGSEA. The CDR3 protein is CSVSTGGRQETQYF. The CDR3 DNA follows: TGCAGCGTCTCCACCGGGGGTAGACAAGAGACCCAGTACTTC.

The V and J genes are TRBV9 and TRBJ1-2, with D unclear. The V gene's germline CDR1 is SGDLS and CDR2 YYNGEE. The CDR3 runs to 10 residues. The V end was cut by 5 bases, the J end by 8 bases, with 7 bases between. CDR3 nucleotide sequence: TGTGCCAGCAGGGGTTGGGGCTACACCTTC. This gives the protein CASRGWGYTF.

The gene calls are TRBV4-1 and TRBJ1-6; tentative D call: TRBD1 (5 bases). CDR1 and CDR2 (germline): MGHRA, YSYEKL. Trimming removed 1 base at V and 7 bases at J, with 11 bases between. CDR3 length: 15 residues. DNA for the CDR3: TGCGCCAGCAGCCAAGCGGGGGGAGGAAATTCACCCCTCCACTTT. It translates to CASSQAGGGNSPLHF.

The J gene is TRBJ1-2, the V gene TRBV6-6, with D uncertain. The V gene's germline CDR1 is MNHNY and CDR2 SVGAGI (reference sequence). The CDR3 covers 9 residues. Trimming shortened V by 6 bases and J by 13 bases, and 9 bases separated the two germline ends. The CDR3 bases are TGTGCCAGCAGATCCAAACCCACCTTC. Translating it yields CASRSKPTF.

The V call is TRBV6-9, the J call TRBJ1-1; D not certain. Germline lookup yields CDR1 MNHGY and CDR2 SVAAGI. The CDR3 covers 12 residues. V was cut by 3 bases and J by 8 bases, with 10 bases left in between. This CDR3 is CASSYPSTEAFF. The CDR3 coding sequence is TGTGCCAGCAGTTACCCCTCGACGGAAGCTTTCTTT.

The CDR3 reads CASSPLARYNEQFF. In DNA, the CDR3 is TGTGCCAGCAGCCCGCTGGCGAGGTACAATGAGCAGTTCTTC. The V and J genes are TRBV6-6 and TRBJ2-1; D is ambiguous. V was pared by 6 bases and J by 4 bases, with 13 bases between. CDR1 and CDR2 from the germline V gene are MNHNY and SVGAGI (reference sequence). The CDR3 sequence is 14 residues long.

Notes on this clone: One end of the junction fails to match germline, which may point to a read error. This chain's CDR3 is CGGATGNTIYF. The CDR3 DNA sequence: TGCGGGGGCGCCACTGGAAACACCATATATTTT. The chain has TRBV7-9 and TRBJ1-3, with D tentatively TRBD1 (6 bases). CDR3 length equals 11 residues. Germline CDR1 SEHNR, CDR2 FQNEAQ (reference sequence).

This clone was seen only once. This rearrangement joins TRBV5-1 to TRBJ1-1; D perhaps matches TRBD1 (6 bases). V gave up 3 bases and J gave up 1 base, with 13 bases separating them. This CDR3 spans 15 amino acids. Germline CDR1 and CDR2: SGHRS and YFSETQ. Written as DNA, the CDR3 is TGCGCCAGCAGCTCCGATGGACAGACGAACACTGAAGCTTTCTTT. Translation: CASSSDGQTNTEAFF.

This sequence joins TRBV5-1 and TRBJ2-1; 9 positions match TRBD1. Germline V gene sequence: CDR1 SGHRS, CDR2 YFSETQ. This CDR3 is 14 amino acids long. The V gene end was trimmed by 3 bases and the J gene end by 7 bases; junction bases not matched to a gene: 5. CDR3 in DNA: TGCGCCAGCAGCTCACAGGGGGCGGGAAATGAGCAGTTCTTC. This gives the protein CASSSQGAGNEQFF.

The chain has TRBV28 and TRBJ1-2; 11 bases are a match to TRBD1. The junction had 11 bases not matched to a gene; V was cut back by 1 base and J by 4 bases. This CDR3 region has 18 residues. Germline CDR1 and CDR2: MDHEN and SYDVKM. CDR3 region: CASSLLSSGTGGGYGYTF. The DNA of the CDR3 is TGTGCCAGCAGTTTATTATCCTCCGGGACAGGGGGTGGCTATGGCTACACCTTC.

This clone has a single count. V is TRBV7-2 and J is TRBJ2-3, with TRBD2 identical over 13 bases. The length of the CDR3 is 16 residues. The trim removed 4 bases at V and 4 bases at J, leaving 5 bases unmatched. Germline lookup yields CDR1 SGHTA and CDR2 FQGNSA. The CDR3 reads CASSYRLAGGPDTQYF. The CDR3 DNA sequence: TGTGCCAGCAGCTATCGACTAGCGGGAGGCCCAGATACGCAGTATTTT.

V gene TRBV6-5 combines with J gene TRBJ2-7, with TRBD2 matching over 8 bases. Looked up from germline, CDR1 is MNHEY and CDR2 is SVGAGI. CDR3 length: 15 amino acids. V lost 6 bases and J lost 2; bases outside the gene matches: 9. The CDR3 DNA reads as TGTGCCAGCAGACCCCGCGGTAGCGGGACCTACGAGCAGTACTTC. Protein product: CASRPRGSGTYEQYF.